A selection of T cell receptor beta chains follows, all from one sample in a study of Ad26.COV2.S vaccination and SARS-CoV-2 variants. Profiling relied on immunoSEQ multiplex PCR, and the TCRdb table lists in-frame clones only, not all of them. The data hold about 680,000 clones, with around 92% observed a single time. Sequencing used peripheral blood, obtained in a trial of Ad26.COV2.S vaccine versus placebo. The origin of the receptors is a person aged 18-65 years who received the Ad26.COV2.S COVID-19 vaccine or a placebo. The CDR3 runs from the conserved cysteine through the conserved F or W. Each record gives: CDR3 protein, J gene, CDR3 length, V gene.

cdr3_aa: CASSIESSYNSPLHF
j_call: TRBJ1-6
cdr3_length: 15
v_call: TRBV19

cdr3_aa: CASSYGTGGRETQYF
j_call: TRBJ2-5
cdr3_length: 15
v_call: TRBV19

cdr3_aa: CASQSWHETQYF
j_call: TRBJ2-5
cdr3_length: 12
v_call: TRBV5-6

cdr3_aa: CSVAAADRATRGYHNEQFF
j_call: TRBJ2-1
cdr3_length: 19
v_call: TRBV29-1

cdr3_aa: CASSYRRDNTDTQYF
j_call: TRBJ2-3
cdr3_length: 15
v_call: TRBV4-1

cdr3_aa: CASSRLTSGPSTDTQYF
j_call: TRBJ2-3
cdr3_length: 17
v_call: TRBV7-9

cdr3_aa: CATSREASGNYNEQFF
j_call: TRBJ2-1
cdr3_length: 16
v_call: TRBV15

cdr3_aa: CATTQDRGEQYF
j_call: TRBJ2-7
cdr3_length: 12
v_call: TRBV10-3

cdr3_aa: CASSYSRQQETQYF
j_call: TRBJ2-5
cdr3_length: 14
v_call: TRBV6-5

cdr3_aa: CASSAGTSGSGQETQYF
j_call: TRBJ2-5
cdr3_length: 17
v_call: TRBV9

cdr3_aa: CASSPGQTLLNYGYTF
j_call: TRBJ1-2
cdr3_length: 16
v_call: TRBV6-6

cdr3_aa: CASSLTLNTEAFF
j_call: TRBJ1-1
cdr3_length: 13
v_call: TRBV7-3

cdr3_aa: CASSQEPGVQETQYF
j_call: TRBJ2-5
cdr3_length: 15
v_call: TRBV4-1

cdr3_aa: CASSVGAGSYEQYF
j_call: TRBJ2-7
cdr3_length: 14
v_call: TRBV9

cdr3_aa: CASSSPGQGASFSPLHF
j_call: TRBJ1-6
cdr3_length: 17
v_call: TRBV27

cdr3_aa: CASSPVRAGGRAYEQYF
j_call: TRBJ2-7
cdr3_length: 17
v_call: TRBV3-1/TRBV3-2

cdr3_aa: CASSFASGAAYEQYF
j_call: TRBJ2-7
cdr3_length: 15
v_call: TRBV11-3

cdr3_aa: CASSPQGTEAFF
j_call: TRBJ1-1
cdr3_length: 12
v_call: TRBV2

cdr3_aa: CASSPPGQPYEQYF
j_call: TRBJ2-7
cdr3_length: 14
v_call: TRBV27

cdr3_aa: CATRRAGLLTDTQYF
j_call: TRBJ2-3
cdr3_length: 15
v_call: TRBV15

cdr3_aa: CASSVATAQEGVSTDTQYF
j_call: TRBJ2-3
cdr3_length: 19
v_call: TRBV9

cdr3_aa: CASSYPPGRSSPLHF
j_call: TRBJ1-6
cdr3_length: 15
v_call: TRBV6-2/TRBV6-3

cdr3_aa: CSASEGLAVYEQYF
j_call: TRBJ2-7
cdr3_length: 14
v_call: TRBV20-1

cdr3_aa: CASSLGHRYEQYF
j_call: TRBJ2-7
cdr3_length: 13
v_call: TRBV5-8

cdr3_aa: CASSQRTGGISNQPQHF
j_call: TRBJ1-5
cdr3_length: 17
v_call: TRBV3-1/TRBV3-2

cdr3_aa: CASRGGYRSYNSPLHF
j_call: TRBJ1-6
cdr3_length: 16
v_call: TRBV27

cdr3_aa: CASSSQGPYGYTF
j_call: TRBJ1-2
cdr3_length: 13
v_call: TRBV6-5

cdr3_aa: CASSHDFVISGNTIYF
j_call: TRBJ1-3
cdr3_length: 16
v_call: TRBV3-1/TRBV3-2

cdr3_aa: CASRIRTGTYEQYF
j_call: TRBJ2-7
cdr3_length: 14
v_call: TRBV2

cdr3_aa: CASSLSSGANVLTF
j_call: TRBJ2-6
cdr3_length: 14
v_call: TRBV27

cdr3_aa: CASSLGARGPTDTQYF
j_call: TRBJ2-3
cdr3_length: 16
v_call: TRBV7-6

cdr3_aa: CASSPRGSLAKNIQYF
j_call: TRBJ2-4
cdr3_length: 16
v_call: TRBV5-4

cdr3_aa: CASSSGTSGSNEQYF
j_call: TRBJ2-7
cdr3_length: 15
v_call: TRBV27

cdr3_aa: CASSLGAPTAPSYEQYF
j_call: TRBJ2-7
cdr3_length: 17
v_call: TRBV7-4

cdr3_aa: CAISGGETQYF
j_call: TRBJ2-5
cdr3_length: 11
v_call: TRBV10-3

cdr3_aa: CASRRGSPNTGELFF
j_call: TRBJ2-2
cdr3_length: 15
v_call: TRBV6-5

cdr3_aa: CASSQTGGFEKLFF
j_call: TRBJ1-4
cdr3_length: 14
v_call: TRBV18

cdr3_aa: CASSRQNRAKNIQYF
j_call: TRBJ2-4
cdr3_length: 15
v_call: TRBV21-1

cdr3_aa: CATVETGNYNEQFF
j_call: TRBJ2-1
cdr3_length: 14
v_call: TRBV10-3

cdr3_aa: CASSLFEKLFF
j_call: TRBJ1-4
cdr3_length: 11
v_call: TRBV7-8

cdr3_aa: CAIRVAGGPTDTQYF
j_call: TRBJ2-3
cdr3_length: 15
v_call: TRBV10-3

cdr3_aa: CASSSVNTGELFF
j_call: TRBJ2-2
cdr3_length: 13
v_call: TRBV11-3

cdr3_aa: CATAPGYGGHTEAFF
j_call: TRBJ1-1
cdr3_length: 15
v_call: TRBV24-1

cdr3_aa: CASSLDRASHWNEQFF
j_call: TRBJ2-1
cdr3_length: 16
v_call: TRBV7-2

cdr3_aa: CASSSYNQPQHF
j_call: TRBJ1-5
cdr3_length: 12
v_call: TRBV7-8

cdr3_aa: CAWSVPGQGGYEQYF
j_call: TRBJ2-7
cdr3_length: 15
v_call: TRBV30

cdr3_aa: CASSFWGETQYF
j_call: TRBJ2-5
cdr3_length: 12
v_call: TRBV27